This T cell receptor beta chain was sequenced in a study of control samples from healthy donors and cancer patients (dated by TCRdb to 2019 to 2021). The table lists this clone with a few counts. Its specific antigen is unknown. One base away there is no much larger clone; base qualities are not given. Libraries were made using the immunoSEQ multiplex PCR assay. TCRdb retrieved this table from immuneACCESS and kept in-frame rearrangements only. Not all clones are present; in checked studies, unresolved V genes account for under half, and no reason is known for the remainder. The sample includes nearly 200,000 clones, with approximately 91% observed a single time. About 2% of the sample rests with the top ten. The germline V gene supplies CDR1 KGHSY and CDR2 FQNENV. The CDR3 runs 14 amino acids, cysteine and phenylalanine included. The only DNA kept is the CDR3, 42 bases in frame from the first base. V loses 4 bases, J loses 0 bases, and the germline ends lie 7 bases apart.

The sample consisted of blood. The chain is made from TRBV16 and TRBJ1-5; the D gene remains uncertain. The sequence was obtained from a man aged 25-45 years in good health. At the DNA level, the sequence is TGTGCCAGCAGCCGTAGAAATAGCAATCAGCCCCAGCATTTT. Its protein is CASSRRNSNQPQHF. Here the CDR3 is joined to the reference TRBV16 and TRBJ1-5 genes, and the full variable domain is: GEEVAQTPKHLVRGEGQKAKLYCAPIKGHSYVFWYQQVLKNEFKFLISFQNENVFDETGMPKERFSAKCLPNSPCSLEIQATKLEDSAVYFCASSRRNSNQPQHFGDGTRLSIL.